This T cell receptor beta chain was sequenced during a study of radiation and T cells in renal cell carcinoma. The study, taken as a whole, reports: No pretreatment tumor biopsies were available for baseline clonotypes.

This clone was seen once. Its cognate antigen is unknown. This CDR3 contains 13 residues. Germline assignment: CDR1 SGHRS and CDR2 YFSETQ. The germline V and J ends were trimmed by 2 bases and 0 bases, with 6 bases remaining between them. TCRdb's table, derived via immunoSEQ multiplex PCR, lists solely in-frame clones and lacks some. The sample lists more than 140,000 clones, less than 90% occurring once. Documented time point: baseline pretreatment blood. Treatment defined: 15 Gy SBRT to primary tumor, nephrectomy 4 weeks later. The receptor was derived from a woman aged 45-65 years with renal cell carcinoma. This chain connects TRBV5-1 to TRBJ2-7; the D is unclear. The sample consisted of blood, taken from a patient whose treatment included radiotherapy and nephrectomy. Here the CDR3 DNA reads TGCGCCAGCAGCTTCTCTACCTCCTACGAGCAGTACTTC. It is translated as CASSFSTSYEQYF.